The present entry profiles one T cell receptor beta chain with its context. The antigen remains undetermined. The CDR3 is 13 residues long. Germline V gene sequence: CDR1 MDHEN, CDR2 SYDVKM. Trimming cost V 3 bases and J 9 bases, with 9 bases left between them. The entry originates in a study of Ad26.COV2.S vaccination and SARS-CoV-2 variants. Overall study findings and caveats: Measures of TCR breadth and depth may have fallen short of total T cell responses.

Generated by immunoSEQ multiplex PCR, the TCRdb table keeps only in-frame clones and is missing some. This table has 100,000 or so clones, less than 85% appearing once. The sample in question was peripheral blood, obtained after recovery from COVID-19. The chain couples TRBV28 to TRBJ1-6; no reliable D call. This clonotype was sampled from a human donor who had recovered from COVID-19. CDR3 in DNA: TGTGCCAGCAGTTTTGTGAGCAGTTCACCCCTCCACTTT. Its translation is CASSFVSSSPLHF.